One sample yielded the 10 T cell receptor beta chains listed below, sequenced in a study of T cell responses to AZD1222 COVID-19 vaccine. Sequencing used immunoSEQ multiplex PCR; TCRdb keeps in-frame clones, though not all of them. This table holds about 85,000 clones, just over 85% found once. The sample was peripheral blood, taken on day 0 of MenACWY control vaccination. Receptors were obtained from an adult in good health.

This sequence joins TRBV4-1 and TRBJ2-3; D may correspond to TRBD1 or TRBD2 (5 bases each). The CDR3 consists of 18 residues. Looked up from germline, CDR1 is MGHRA and CDR2 is YSYEKL. V lost 1 base, J lost 1 base, and 18 bases lay in between. The CDR3 nucleotides are TGCGCCAGCAGCCAAGGCTACCGGGACGGACAACGCACAGATACGCAGTATTTT. Amino acid sequence: CASSQGYRDGQRTDTQYF.

The chain employs TRBV29-1 and TRBJ1-2; perhaps TRBD1 as D (5 bases). CDR1 is SQVTM, CDR2 ANQGSEA, per germline. This CDR3 is 14 amino acids long. The V gene lost 4 bases and the J gene lost 5 bases, with 17 bases spanning the gap. The CDR3 sequence: CSVGEGQGTYGYTF. In nucleotides, the CDR3 is TGCAGCGTTGGGGAGGGGCAGGGCACGTATGGCTACACCTTC.

V is TRBV7-2 and J is TRBJ2-2; D gene ambiguous. This CDR3 spans 14 amino acids. The germline gives CDR1 SGHTA, CDR2 FQGNSA. The V and J ends lost 1 base and 2 bases respectively, with 5 bases between them. The CDR3 region is CASSLVRNTGELFF. The CDR3 region has the DNA TGTGCCAGCAGCTTAGTCCGAAACACCGGGGAGCTGTTTTTT.

The CDR3, as DNA: TGTGCCAGCACCCGAAGCGGGGGGGACACAGATACGCAGTATTTT. This encodes CASTRSGGDTDTQYF. This chain joins TRBV6-5 and TRBJ2-3, with TRBD2 matching over 10 bases. The CDR3 is made up of 15 amino acids. Germline lookup yields CDR1 MNHEY and CDR2 SVGAGI. J gave up 2 bases and V 7 bases, and 6 bases lay outside the gene matches.

For this clone: Additional DNA sequences in this sample encode the identical CDR3. The V and J genes are TRBV19 and TRBJ2-2; D uncertain. V was cut by 1 base and J by 3 bases, with 9 bases left in between. The germline gives CDR1 LNHDA, CDR2 SQIVND (reference sequence). The CDR3 has 15 residues. The CDR3 spells CASSIGGLDTGELFF. CDR3 nucleotides: TGTGCCAGTAGTATAGGTGGGCTGGACACCGGGGAGCTGTTTTTT.

This chain connects TRBV11-3 to TRBJ2-3, with 7 bases aligning to TRBD1. V shed 5 bases and J 5 bases; nucleotides not matched to a gene: 16. Germline CDR1 is SGHNT and CDR2 is YENEEA. CDR3 size: 17 residues. As DNA, the CDR3 is TGTGCCAGCAGCCAATATGGTGGACAGGCGGGCGGAGATACGCAGTATTTT. Protein product: CASSQYGGQAGGDTQYF.

The chain has TRBV16 and TRBJ2-3; 7 nucleotides match TRBD1. V shed 2 bases, J shed 0 bases, and the junction held 2 bases outside the gene matches. Germline lookup yields CDR1 KGHSY and CDR2 FQNENV. The CDR3 is 15 amino acids. CDR3 DNA sequence: TGTGCCAGCAGCCAAACAGGGGTGAGCACAGATACGCAGTATTTT. Its translation: CASSQTGVSTDTQYF.

The CDR3 loop reads CASMVTGKVDSPLHF. CDR3 sequence (DNA): TGTGCCAGCATGGTGACGGGGAAAGTGGATTCACCCCTCCACTTT. This chain joins TRBV28 and TRBJ1-6; D gene unclear. The CDR3 extends over 15 amino acids. V lost 7 bases, J lost 8 bases, and 18 bases lay in between. Germline CDR1 reads MDHEN; CDR2 reads SYDVKM.

The rearrangement uses TRBV19 and TRBJ1-1, with 8 bases identical to TRBD1. The CDR3 runs to 13 residues. J lost 4 bases, V lost 10 bases, and 8 bases had no gene match. Germline V CDR1 and CDR2: LNHDA, SQIVND (reference sequence). In DNA, the CDR3 is TGTGCCACCTCTACAGGGGGTGTCACTGAAGCTTTCTTT. It translates to CATSTGGVTEAFF.

This clone has just one count. V and J are TRBV5-6 and TRBJ1-5; D not resolved. This CDR3 is built from 14 residues. With 2 bases removed from V and 4 bases from J, the gap between germline ends came to 10 bases. Per the germline V gene, CDR1 is SGHDT and CDR2 is YYEEEE. The CDR3 coding sequence is TGTGCCAGCAGCTTTGGGTTAGGGAATCAGCCCCAGCATTTT. Residues: CASSFGLGNQPQHF.